The sequence of this T cell receptor beta chain was determined in a study of T and B cells in COVID-19 patients. Study summary: Peripheral blood came from COVID-19 patients with active infection or after recovery. Active-infection patients were older, median roughly 67 years, than recovered patients, median around 35 years.

Study-wide findings and caveats: Patients with COVID-19 reportedly showed strongly skewed T cell receptor beta variable and joining gene usage.

Multiplex PCR with BIOMED2 TRB-A/B primer pools amplified TRB rearrangements. TCRdb ran MiXCR on the multiplex PCR reads and lists one entry per CDR3 protein. The sample contains 2,500 to 3,500 distinct CDR3 sequences, roughly 24% of which appear only once. The J segment lost 5 bases and the V segment lost 5 bases, leaving 10 bases of the junction unmatched. The length of the CDR3 is 14 residues. The germline gives CDR1 DFQATT, CDR2 SNEGSKA (reference sequence). TRB was amplified from about 250-500 ng of blood genomic DNA. As concerns this clonotype: The target antigen is unknown.

The chain uses TRBV20-1 and TRBJ1-1, with 8 bases lining up with TRBD1. The clonotype was recovered from a human donor with active COVID-19. The specimen was blood. The CDR3 region is CSALRAQGETEAFF. CDR3 nucleotide sequence: TGCAGTGCTTTACGAGCACAGGGGGAAACTGAAGCTTTCTTT.